This is a list of T cell receptor beta chains from one sample in a study of cytomegalovirus exposure and HLA in healthy donors. Profiled with immunoSEQ multiplex PCR; TCRdb holds only in-frame clones, not every one. The table lists 130,000 to 150,000 clones, around two thirds of them singletons. The sample consisted of PBMCs. All receptors come from a man younger than 30 in good health and CMV-seropositive. Both conserved end residues are part of each CDR3. Fields, in order: clone size, J gene, D gene, V gene, CDR3 protein, CDR3 DNA. D genes are given only for firm matches. The listing skips clone size in some rows; elsewhere it reads once, few, many or a size class.

abundance: .
j_gene: TRBJ2-6
d_gene: .
v_gene: TRBV5-1
CDR3aa: CASRHNLDSSGANVLTF
CDR3nt: TGCGCCAGCAGACACAACCTGGACAGCTCTGGGGCCAACGTCCTGACTTTC

abundance: .
j_gene: TRBJ2-7
d_gene: TRBD1
v_gene: TRBV19
CDR3aa: CASKDGTGSYEQYF
CDR3nt: TGTGCCAGTAAAGACGGGACAGGGTCCTACGAGCAGTACTTC

abundance: few
j_gene: TRBJ1-5
d_gene: .
v_gene: TRBV4-1
CDR3aa: CASSQDLRQHNQPQHF
CDR3nt: TGCGCCAGCAGCCAAGATCTGCGGCAGCACAATCAGCCCCAGCATTTT

abundance: .
j_gene: TRBJ2-1
d_gene: .
v_gene: TRBV5-4
CDR3aa: CASSTPGPLNEQFF
CDR3nt: TGTGCCAGCAGCACCCCGGGTCCTCTGAATGAGCAGTTCTTC

abundance: .
j_gene: TRBJ1-2
d_gene: TRBD1
v_gene: TRBV11-2
CDR3aa: CASSSGTAQVYGYTF
CDR3nt: TGTGCCAGCAGCTCCGGGACAGCCCAGGTCTATGGCTACACCTTC

abundance: .
j_gene: TRBJ1-4
d_gene: .
v_gene: TRBV6-5
CDR3aa: CASSPGQEDEKLFF
CDR3nt: TGTGCCAGCAGTCCCGGCCAGGAGGATGAAAAACTGTTTTTT

abundance: .
j_gene: TRBJ2-7
d_gene: TRBD2
v_gene: TRBV9
CDR3aa: CASSSRLGGEQYF
CDR3nt: TGTGCCAGCAGCTCGAGATTGGGGGGGGAGCAGTACTTC

abundance: few
j_gene: TRBJ2-7
d_gene: .
v_gene: TRBV4-3
CDR3aa: CASSQSGLSYEQYF
CDR3nt: TGCGCCAGCAGCCAATCCGGACTATCCTACGAGCAGTACTTC

abundance: .
j_gene: TRBJ2-5
d_gene: TRBD1
v_gene: TRBV6-5
CDR3aa: CASSYPGTGEETQYF
CDR3nt: TGTGCCAGCAGTTACCCCGGGACAGGGGAAGAGACCCAGTACTTC

abundance: .
j_gene: TRBJ2-5
d_gene: .
v_gene: TRBV28
CDR3aa: CASSQPGSETQYF
CDR3nt: TGTGCCAGCAGCCAACCAGGGTCGGAGACCCAGTACTTC

abundance: .
j_gene: TRBJ2-2
d_gene: TRBD1
v_gene: TRBV27
CDR3aa: CASGPWTGIGPGELFF
CDR3nt: TGTGCCAGCGGACCCTGGACAGGGATTGGTCCCGGGGAGCTGTTTTTT

abundance: few
j_gene: TRBJ2-1
d_gene: TRBD2
v_gene: TRBV7-9
CDR3aa: CASSLIGLAEDNEQFF
CDR3nt: TGTGCCAGCAGCTTAATAGGACTAGCGGAGGACAATGAGCAGTTCTTC

abundance: .
j_gene: TRBJ1-6
d_gene: TRBD1
v_gene: TRBV7-6
CDR3aa: CASSVRDRGYNSPLHF
CDR3nt: TGTGCCAGCAGCGTTCGAGACAGGGGTTATAATTCACCCCTCCACTTT

abundance: once
j_gene: TRBJ2-3
d_gene: TRBD2
v_gene: TRBV28
CDR3aa: CASSLLAGGPVDTQYF
CDR3nt: TGTGCCAGCAGTTTACTAGCGGGGGGGCCTGTAGATACGCAGTATTTT

abundance: .
j_gene: TRBJ1-1
d_gene: .
v_gene: TRBV10-1
CDR3aa: CAIPREEGTEAFF
CDR3nt: TGCGCCATCCCCAGGGAGGAAGGCACTGAAGCTTTCTTT

abundance: .
j_gene: TRBJ2-7
d_gene: .
v_gene: TRBV9
CDR3aa: CASSVGLSYEQYF
CDR3nt: TGTGCCAGCAGCGTGGGACTTTCCTACGAGCAGTACTTC

abundance: .
j_gene: TRBJ1-1
d_gene: .
v_gene: TRBV7-6
CDR3aa: CASSPWGGAEAFF
CDR3nt: TGTGCCAGCAGCCCTTGGGGAGGCGCTGAAGCTTTCTTT

abundance: .
j_gene: TRBJ2-7
d_gene: TRBD2
v_gene: TRBV5-1
CDR3aa: CATAREGSSYEQYF
CDR3nt: TGCGCCACCGCGCGGGAGGGAAGCTCCTACGAGCAGTACTTC

abundance: .
j_gene: TRBJ1-2
d_gene: .
v_gene: TRBV5-6
CDR3aa: CASSPGLTGEDYGYTF
CDR3nt: TGTGCCAGCAGCCCCGGCCTTACGGGGGAAGACTATGGCTACACCTTC

abundance: .
j_gene: TRBJ1-2
d_gene: TRBD1
v_gene: TRBV19
CDR3aa: CASLRLTGGAYGYTF
CDR3nt: TGTGCCAGCCTGAGACTTACAGGGGGCGCTTATGGCTACACCTTC